Listed below are T cell receptor beta chains from one sample, sequenced in a study of T cell responses to AZD1222 COVID-19 vaccine. Sequencing used immunoSEQ multiplex PCR; TCRdb keeps in-frame clones, though not all of them. The table shows some 130,000 clones, with roughly nine tenths occurring only once. The source was peripheral blood, collected on day 0 of AZD1222 vaccination. The receptors come from an adult in good health. Each CDR3 is given with its conserved first and last residue. A D gene is named only where the DNA matches it firmly. Some rows mark clone size as missing; the rest say once, few, many or name a class of expanded clone.

abundance	v_gene	j_gene	d_gene	CDR3nt	CDR3aa
-	TRBV25-1	TRBJ2-7	TRBD2	TGTGCCAGCAGTACCCGTATAGCGGGAGGATACGAGCAGTACTTC	CASSTRIAGGYEQYF
-	TRBV15	TRBJ2-2	-	TGTGCCACCAAAGGAACCAACACCGGGGAGCTGTTTTTT	CATKGTNTGELFF
-	TRBV30	TRBJ2-1	TRBD2	TGTGCCTGGACTAAAGCGGGAGGGCCTGGAATAAAGCAGTTCTTC	CAWTKAGGPGIKQFF
-	TRBV7-2	TRBJ1-5	-	TGTGCCAGCAGCGGAGATCTTGACAGCACCTATCAGCCCCAGCATTTT	CASSGDLDSTYQPQHF
-	TRBV12-3/TRBV12-4	TRBJ1-2	-	TGTGCCAGCAGTTTCGACGGAAACTATGGCTACACCTTC	CASSFDGNYGYTF
-	TRBV6-4	TRBJ2-7	-	TGTGCCAGCAGCCGGGACGAAGGATACGAGCAGTACTTC	CASSRDEGYEQYF
-	TRBV28	TRBJ1-5	-	TGTGCCAGCGGGTACGGACAGTACAATCAGCCCCAGCATTTT	CASGYGQYNQPQHF
-	TRBV6-2/TRBV6-3	TRBJ2-3	-	TGTGCCAGCAGTTACGGGACACTGGGCACAGATACGCAGTATTTT	CASSYGTLGTDTQYF
-	TRBV30	TRBJ1-2	-	TGTGCCTGGAGTGTACCCCACCCTCCCCCACGGGGGGGCTATGGCTACACCTTC	CAWSVPHPPPRGGYGYTF
-	TRBV6-2/TRBV6-3	TRBJ1-6	-	TGTGCCAGCAGTTATGGCTACAACTATAATTCACCCCTCCACTTT	CASSYGYNYNSPLHF
-	TRBV5-4	TRBJ2-7	-	TGTGCCAGCAGCTTGTGGGACACCTACTACGAGCAGTACTTC	CASSLWDTYYEQYF
-	TRBV5-5	TRBJ2-7	TRBD1	TGTGCCAGCAGCTTGGGACCGGGGACAGGGTACTTCTACGAGCAGTACTTC	CASSLGPGTGYFYEQYF
-	TRBV7-3	TRBJ1-1	-	TGTGCCAGCAGCTCGTATCAGGGGTCCCCTGAAGCTTTCTTT	CASSSYQGSPEAFF
-	TRBV4-3	TRBJ2-7	-	TGCGCCAGCAGCCAACAGCGTAGCTCCTACGAGCAGTACTTC	CASSQQRSSYEQYF
-	TRBV12-3/TRBV12-4	TRBJ1-2	-	TGTGCCAGCAGTTTAGCCAGCTATGGCTACACCTTC	CASSLASYGYTF
-	TRBV27	TRBJ2-5	-	TGTGCCAGCAGACCCGGGCAGTACCAAGAGACCCAGTACTTC	CASRPGQYQETQYF
-	TRBV2	TRBJ2-7	TRBD2	TGTGCCAGCAGGGCTAGCGGGAGCTCCTACGAGCAGTACTTC	CASRASGSSYEQYF
-	TRBV18	TRBJ2-1	-	TGTGCCAGCTCACCAGGGTCCAGCTCCTACAATGAGCAGTTCTTC	CASSPGSSSYNEQFF
-	TRBV4-2	TRBJ1-2	-	TGTGCCAGCAGCCAAACAGGCGACAAGGGCTATGGCTACACCTTC	CASSQTGDKGYGYTF
-	TRBV3-1/TRBV3-2	TRBJ1-1	TRBD1	TGTGCCAGCAGCAATACCCCCGGGACAGCCACTGAAGCTTTCTTT	CASSNTPGTATEAFF
-	TRBV3-1/TRBV3-2	TRBJ1-2	-	TGTGCCAGCAGCCAAGCGTGGCAGTCTAACTATGGCTACACCTTC	CASSQAWQSNYGYTF
-	TRBV6-5	TRBJ1-1	-	TGTGCCAGCAGTAAACAGGGTAGTTTCACTGAAGCTTTCTTT	CASSKQGSFTEAFF
few	TRBV5-4	TRBJ2-2	-	TGTGCCAGCAGCTTGGACAGGATGAACACCGGGGAGCTGTTTTTT	CASSLDRMNTGELFF
-	TRBV27	TRBJ1-6	TRBD1	TGTGCCAGCAGACGGGACAGGGCATCACCCCTCCACTTT	CASRRDRASPLHF
-	TRBV14	TRBJ1-1	-	TGTGCCAGCAGCCAGGGTGAAGCTTTCTTT	CASSQGEAFF
-	TRBV19	TRBJ2-2	TRBD2	TGTGCCAGTAGTACCACCACTAGCGGGTGGAACACCGGGGAGCTGTTTTTT	CASSTTTSGWNTGELFF
-	TRBV6-6	TRBJ2-7	-	TGTGCCAGCAGTCCTCATGGGGGCCACGAGCAGTACTTC	CASSPHGGHEQYF
-	TRBV6-2/TRBV6-3	TRBJ2-7	-	TGTGCCAGCAGTTACTCGGGACCGGACGGAGCCTACGAGCAGTACTTC	CASSYSGPDGAYEQYF
-	TRBV28	TRBJ1-2	TRBD1	TGTGCCAGCAGTTTTGGACAGGGACGAGGGGATGGCTACACCTTC	CASSFGQGRGDGYTF
-	TRBV3-1/TRBV3-2	TRBJ1-4	-	TGTGCCAGCAGCCAACTAGGGGGACCCAATGAAAAACTGTTTTTT	CASSQLGGPNEKLFF
-	TRBV29-1	TRBJ2-7	-	TGCAGCGTGGACTACTTGGGCGAGCAGTACTTC	CSVDYLGEQYF
-	TRBV27	TRBJ2-5	TRBD2	TGTGCCAGCAGTTTATCTAGCGGGGGGGCAGGGGAGACCCAGTACTTC	CASSLSSGGAGETQYF
-	TRBV7-9	TRBJ1-4	-	TGTGCCAGCAGCCGCACTTTTGATGAAAAACTGTTTTTT	CASSRTFDEKLFF
-	TRBV27	TRBJ1-5	-	TGTGCCAGCAGTTTTGTAGGCAATCAGCCCCAGCATTTT	CASSFVGNQPQHF
few	TRBV18	TRBJ1-5	-	TGTGCCAGCTCACCAATCTCCCAGGGTAGCAATCAGCCCCAGCATTTT	CASSPISQGSNQPQHF
-	TRBV5-1	TRBJ2-1	TRBD2	TGCGCCAGCAGCCCTAGCGGAAACTCCTACAATGAGCAGTTCTTC	CASSPSGNSYNEQFF
-	TRBV28	TRBJ1-3	TRBD1	TGTGCCAGCAGTACACGGACAGGGAGGTCTGGAAACACCATATATTTT	CASSTRTGRSGNTIYF
-	TRBV11-2	TRBJ1-2	TRBD1	TGTGCCAGCTCCCCACCTACCGACAGGGGGTATGGCTACACCTTC	CASSPPTDRGYGYTF
-	TRBV9	TRBJ1-6	-	TGTGCCAGCAGCGTAGCTATGGACAGAATTTCACCCCTCCACTTT	CASSVAMDRISPLHF
-	TRBV5-1	TRBJ1-6	TRBD1	TGCGCCAGCAGCTTGGCCCTGCCCCGGGACAGAAATAATTCACCCCTCCACTTT	CASSLALPRDRNNSPLHF
-	TRBV2	TRBJ2-7	-	TGTGCCAGCAGTGACCGGGACTTGCCCTACGAGCAGTACTTC	CASSDRDLPYEQYF
-	TRBV14	TRBJ1-2	-	TGTGCCAGCAGCCAAGATTCCGCACTTCCCTTCTATGGCTACACCTTC	CASSQDSALPFYGYTF
-	TRBV4-3	TRBJ2-7	-	TGCGCCAGCAGCCAAGGGATGGACTACGAGCAGTACTTC	CASSQGMDYEQYF
-	TRBV28	TRBJ2-1	TRBD2	TGTGCCAGCTCCGGGACTAGCGGTTACAATGAGCAGTTCTTC	CASSGTSGYNEQFF
-	TRBV7-3	TRBJ1-2	-	TGTGCCAGCAGCTCCGGACCGATCAACTATGGCTACACCTTC	CASSSGPINYGYTF
-	TRBV3-1/TRBV3-2	TRBJ2-3	-	TGTGCCAGCAGCCAGGGTAATACAGATACGCAGTATTTT	CASSQGNTDTQYF
-	TRBV6-5	TRBJ1-1	-	TGTGCCAGCAGTTCTGAGTTGCTCACTGAAGCTTTCTTT	CASSSELLTEAFF
-	TRBV19	TRBJ2-7	TRBD2	TGTGCCAGTAGTATAGCGGTGCTAGCGGGAGGGCCTTCCCACTACGAGCAGTACTTC	CASSIAVLAGGPSHYEQYF
-	TRBV7-2	TRBJ1-1	-	TGTGCCAGCAGCCAGATGAAATACACTGAAGCTTTCTTT	CASSQMKYTEAFF
-	TRBV27	TRBJ1-5	-	TGTGCCAGCAGTTTAAGGCAGGGCAATCAGCCCCAGCATTTT	CASSLRQGNQPQHF
-	TRBV9	TRBJ2-7	TRBD1	TGTGCCAGCAGCGTAGTGCCCTCGGACAGGGGGCTAATAGGCGAGCAGTACTTC	CASSVVPSDRGLIGEQYF
-	TRBV6-5	TRBJ1-6	TRBD1	TGTGCCAGCAGTTACGGACAGGGAATGGGTTCACCCCTCCACTTT	CASSYGQGMGSPLHF
-	TRBV3-1/TRBV3-2	TRBJ1-3	-	TGTGCCAGCAGCCAAGATAGGGTAGAAGGAAACACCATATATTTT	CASSQDRVEGNTIYF
-	TRBV12-5	TRBJ1-1	TRBD1	TGTGCTAGTGGAACAGGGGTGAACACTGAAGCTTTCTTT	CASGTGVNTEAFF